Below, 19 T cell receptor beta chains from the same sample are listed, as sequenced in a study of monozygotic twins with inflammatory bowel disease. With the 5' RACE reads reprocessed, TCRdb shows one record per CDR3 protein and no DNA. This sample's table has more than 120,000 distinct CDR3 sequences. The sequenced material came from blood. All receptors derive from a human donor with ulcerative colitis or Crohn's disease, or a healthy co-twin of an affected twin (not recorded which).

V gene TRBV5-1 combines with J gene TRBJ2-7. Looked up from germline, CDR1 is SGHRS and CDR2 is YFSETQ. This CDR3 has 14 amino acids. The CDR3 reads CASSLGSQLGEQYF.

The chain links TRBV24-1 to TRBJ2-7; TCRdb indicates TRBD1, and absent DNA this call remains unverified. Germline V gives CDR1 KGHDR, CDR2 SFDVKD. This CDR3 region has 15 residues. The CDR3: CATSDPRTGGYEQYF.

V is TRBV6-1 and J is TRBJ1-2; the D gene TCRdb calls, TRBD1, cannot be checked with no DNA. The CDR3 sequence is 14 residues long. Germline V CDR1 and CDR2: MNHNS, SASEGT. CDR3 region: CASSQLTGGYGYTF.

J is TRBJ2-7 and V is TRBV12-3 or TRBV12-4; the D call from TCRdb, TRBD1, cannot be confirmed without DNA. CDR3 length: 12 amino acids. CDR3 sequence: CASSLPLGEQYF.

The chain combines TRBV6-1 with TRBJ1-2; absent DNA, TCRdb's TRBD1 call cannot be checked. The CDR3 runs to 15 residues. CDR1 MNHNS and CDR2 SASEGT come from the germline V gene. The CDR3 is CASIGARAVGYGYTF.

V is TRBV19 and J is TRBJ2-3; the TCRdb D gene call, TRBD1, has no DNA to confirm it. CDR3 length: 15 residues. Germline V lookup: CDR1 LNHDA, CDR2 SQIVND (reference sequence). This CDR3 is CASSRGQGYGDTQYF.

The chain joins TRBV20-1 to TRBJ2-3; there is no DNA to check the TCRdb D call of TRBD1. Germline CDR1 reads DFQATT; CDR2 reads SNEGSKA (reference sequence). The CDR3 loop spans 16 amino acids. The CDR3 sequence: CSARPLRDRGTDTQYF.

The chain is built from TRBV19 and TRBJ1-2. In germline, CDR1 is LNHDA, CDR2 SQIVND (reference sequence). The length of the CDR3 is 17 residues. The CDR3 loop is CASSIMGLRIGSYGYTF.

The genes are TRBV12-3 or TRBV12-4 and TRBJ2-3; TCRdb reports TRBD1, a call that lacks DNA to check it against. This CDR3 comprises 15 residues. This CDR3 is CASSQARGGTDTQYF.

The CDR3 here is CASSLGAGDIQYF. This sequence joins TRBV12-3 or TRBV12-4 and TRBJ2-4; no DNA is available, so the TRBD1 call from TCRdb remains unchecked. This CDR3 comprises 13 residues.

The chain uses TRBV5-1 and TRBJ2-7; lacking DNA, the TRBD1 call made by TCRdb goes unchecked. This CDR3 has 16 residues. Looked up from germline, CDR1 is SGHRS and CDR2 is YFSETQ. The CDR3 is CASSPRTGFGANEQYF.

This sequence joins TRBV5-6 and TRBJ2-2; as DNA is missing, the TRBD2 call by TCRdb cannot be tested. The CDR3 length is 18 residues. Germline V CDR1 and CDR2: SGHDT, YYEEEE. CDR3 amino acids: CASSFYASGRGNTGELFF.

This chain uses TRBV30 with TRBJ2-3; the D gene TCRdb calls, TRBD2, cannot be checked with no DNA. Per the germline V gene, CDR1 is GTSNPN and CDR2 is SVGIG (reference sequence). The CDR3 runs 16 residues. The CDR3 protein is CAWSVFGRGGSDTQYF.

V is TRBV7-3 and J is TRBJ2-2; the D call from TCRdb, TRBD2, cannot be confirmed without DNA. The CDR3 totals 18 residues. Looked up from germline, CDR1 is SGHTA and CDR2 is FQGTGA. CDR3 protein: CASSPRTSGSTSAGELFF.

CDR3 sequence: CASSLAVGGLAQQFF. The J gene is TRBJ2-1, the V gene TRBV5-1; no DNA is available, so the TRBD2 call from TCRdb remains unchecked. The CDR3 runs 15 residues. Germline V gene lookup returns CDR1 SGHRS and CDR2 YFSETQ.

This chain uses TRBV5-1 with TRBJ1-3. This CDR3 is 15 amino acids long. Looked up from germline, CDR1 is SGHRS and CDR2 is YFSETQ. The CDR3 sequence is CASSLAFGAGNTIYF.

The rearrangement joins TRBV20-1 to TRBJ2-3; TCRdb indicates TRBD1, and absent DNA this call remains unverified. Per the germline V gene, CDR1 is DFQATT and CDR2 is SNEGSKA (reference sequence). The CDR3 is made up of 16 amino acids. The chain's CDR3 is CSASRRGPSSTDTQYF.

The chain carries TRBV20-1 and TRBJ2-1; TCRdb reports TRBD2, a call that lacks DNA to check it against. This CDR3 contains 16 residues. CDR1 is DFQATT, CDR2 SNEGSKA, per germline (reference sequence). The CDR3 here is CSARDPGAGGPSEQFF.

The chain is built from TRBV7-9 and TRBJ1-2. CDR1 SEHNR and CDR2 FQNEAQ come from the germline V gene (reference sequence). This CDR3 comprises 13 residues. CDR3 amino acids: CASSFITSNGYTF.